The sequence of this TCR beta chain was determined in a study of shared clonotypes between healthy human individuals (dated by TCRdb to the early 2020s). Study-wide context: The cohort comprised a couple of women and three men aged 18 to 49 years. To estimate repertoire size and how much clonotype sharing occurs between individuals, the study deeply sequenced the blood TCR repertoires of several healthy adults. To increase sequencing depth and limit assay-specific biases, TCR repertoire library preparation and sequencing were carried out by different laboratories using diverse techniques. Leukapheresis yielded between about 0.94 and 8.9 billion PBMCs per donor. The paper as a whole reports these results and caveats: Because the study included only a small number of donors, the genetic and exposure-history diversity represented was limited. Pairwise subsampling indicated that sequencing depth was expected to affect the degree of clonotype sharing among donors. Sampling was limited to blood, and TCR repertoires in tissue likely differ from TCR repertoires in blood.

The CDR3 has 14 amino acids, counting the end cysteine and phenylalanine. Only CDR3 DNA is held: 42 bases, read in frame from base 1. CDR1 LGHNA and CDR2 YSLEER are derived from the germline V gene. Using the deep immunoSEQ assay, TCR CDR3 regions were amplified from genomic DNA by multiplex PCR. For each cell subset, the extracted genomic DNA was distributed evenly across all wells of several immunoSEQ 96-well plates, and each plate served as one replicate. For unsorted PBMC, about 270 ng of genomic DNA, equivalent to about 32,000 T cell genomes, went into each replicate PCR. Genomic DNA from unsorted PBMC was sequenced over ten immunoSEQ deep assay plates. Purified libraries were quantified with a Qubit 3.0 fluorometer, sized on a Bioanalyzer 2100, and re-quantified with the KAPA Library Quantification kit. Every immunoSEQ 96-well plate was sequenced on a dedicated single-read 150-cycle Illumina NextSeq 550 flow cell. The authors processed their data as follows. Because the immunoSEQ output included only junctional sequences and no quality scores, the filtering could not be the same as the filtering used for full-length reads. To assign V/J genes and CDR3, sequences were annotated using PyIR, a Python wrapper for IgBLAST v1.9, with IMGT germline references. Reads were removed for weak V/J assignments (E-value above 1e-6), missing CDR3, stop codons, out-of-frame junctions, or ambiguous translated residues. V3J clonotypes were defined by identical inferred V gene, J gene, and CDR3 amino acid sequence. To compute the percentage overlap between repertoires, the number of shared unique clonotypes was divided by the size of the smaller repertoire. Richness of each repertoire was evaluated using RTK rarefaction, the Chao1 estimator, and Recon v2.1 estimates of unobserved clonotypes. What TCRdb holds here is the immuneACCESS table cut down to in-frame rearrangements. Part of the clones is not present; checked against another copy, under half of the missing clones reflect an unresolved V gene, and the others are unexplained. That table is the source of V, J and clone size, and D and trimming were worked out from the DNA. The sample data list approximately 480,000 clones, and almost 80% of these were observed just once. Of the sample, about an eighth is held by the ten largest clones.

The donors were healthy, HIV-negative adults who had no recently reported acute infections or vaccinations. All donors were Caucasian adults living in Nashville, Tennessee, USA. In the unsorted samples, 87 million or so PBMCs were counted, and genomic DNA was extracted using the QIAamp DNA Blood Mini kit. After blood collection by leukapheresis, PBMCs were isolated using Ficoll-Histopaque density gradient centrifugation and then cryopreserved in the vapor phase of liquid nitrogen. Notes on this clone: No antigen is known for it. With only one base between it and a far larger clone, this is likely a read error.

The sequence joins TRBV4-3 to TRBJ2-7, and the D gene may be TRBD2, 6 bases matching. The receptor was isolated from a woman aged 40 to 50 in good health. Some clones in this sample may be carry-over from other donors' samples. Sequencing used PBMCs. CDR3 sequence: CASNQFAGPYEQYF. The DNA sequence is TGCGCCAGCAACCAATTTGCGGGGCCCTACGAGCAGTACTTC.